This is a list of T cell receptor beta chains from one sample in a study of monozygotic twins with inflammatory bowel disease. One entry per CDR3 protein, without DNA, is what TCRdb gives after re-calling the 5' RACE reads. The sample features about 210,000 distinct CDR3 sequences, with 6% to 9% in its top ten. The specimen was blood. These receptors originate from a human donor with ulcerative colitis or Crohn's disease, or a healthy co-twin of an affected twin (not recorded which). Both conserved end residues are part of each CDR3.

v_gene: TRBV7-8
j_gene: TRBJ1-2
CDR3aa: CASSLGVEGAHRGYTF

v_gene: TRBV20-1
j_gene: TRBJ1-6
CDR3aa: CLFLGQGYSPLHF

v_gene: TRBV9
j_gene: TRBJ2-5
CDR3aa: CASSAPSHRSGTQETQYF

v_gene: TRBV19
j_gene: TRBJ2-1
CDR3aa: CASSTLDEQFF

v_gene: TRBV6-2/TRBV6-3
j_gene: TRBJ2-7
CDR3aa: CASTTGVFYEQYF

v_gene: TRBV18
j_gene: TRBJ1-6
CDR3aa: CASSDGYNSPLHF

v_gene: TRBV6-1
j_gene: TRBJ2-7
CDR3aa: CASSKAGLYEQYF

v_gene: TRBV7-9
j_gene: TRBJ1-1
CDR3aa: CASSLSLAWDTEAFF

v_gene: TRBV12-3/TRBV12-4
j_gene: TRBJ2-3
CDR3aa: CASSFSGANTDTQYF

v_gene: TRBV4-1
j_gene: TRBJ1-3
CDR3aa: CASSQEGLTSGNTIYF

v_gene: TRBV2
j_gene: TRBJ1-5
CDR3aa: CASSDEGRGNQPQHF

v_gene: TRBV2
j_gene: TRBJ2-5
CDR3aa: CASTRDRETQYF

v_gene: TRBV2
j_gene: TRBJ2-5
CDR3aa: CASTPQGEATQYF

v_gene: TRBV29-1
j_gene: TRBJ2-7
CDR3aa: CSVEARSEQYF

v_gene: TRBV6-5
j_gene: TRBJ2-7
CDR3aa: CASSSQGSYEQYF

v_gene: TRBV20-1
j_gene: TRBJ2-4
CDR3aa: CSAQREGAENIQYF

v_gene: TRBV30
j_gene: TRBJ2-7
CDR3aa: CAWSWGLAGERYF

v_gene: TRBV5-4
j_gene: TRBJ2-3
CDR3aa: CASSLADMPDTDTQYF

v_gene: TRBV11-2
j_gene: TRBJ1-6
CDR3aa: CASSLEGIPLRHNSPLHF

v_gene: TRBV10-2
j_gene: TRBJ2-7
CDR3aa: CASRAPVIAGKGYEQYF

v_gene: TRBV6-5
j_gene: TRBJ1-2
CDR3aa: CASSYSGFGYTF

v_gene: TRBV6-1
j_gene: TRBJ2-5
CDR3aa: CASSVFRLAQNQETQYF

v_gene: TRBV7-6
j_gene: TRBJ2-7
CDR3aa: CASSLALWSYEQYF

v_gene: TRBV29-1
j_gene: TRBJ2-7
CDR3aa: CSVELSGGGLSYEQYF

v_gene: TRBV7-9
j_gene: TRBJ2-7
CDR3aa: CASSFGTGDRDEQYF

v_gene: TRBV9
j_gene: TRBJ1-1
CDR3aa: CASSVGETEAFF

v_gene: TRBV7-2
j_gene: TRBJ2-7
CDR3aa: CASSKAGAGAYEQYF

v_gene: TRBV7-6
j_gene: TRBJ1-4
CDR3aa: CASSLSIPGPRNEKLFF

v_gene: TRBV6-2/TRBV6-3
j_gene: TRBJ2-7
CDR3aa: CASRTGGAYEQYF

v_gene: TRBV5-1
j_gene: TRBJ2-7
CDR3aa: CASSLERSYEQYF

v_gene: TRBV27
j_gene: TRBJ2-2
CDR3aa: CASSTLAGVNTGELFF

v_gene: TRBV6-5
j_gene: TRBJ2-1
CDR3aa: CASSTQEPLYNEQFF

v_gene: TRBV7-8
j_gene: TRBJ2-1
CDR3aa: CASSFWVGSGGNEQFF

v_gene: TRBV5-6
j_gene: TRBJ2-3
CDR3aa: CASSLGQFSDTQYF

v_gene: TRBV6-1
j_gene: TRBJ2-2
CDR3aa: CASSPLSVNTGELFF

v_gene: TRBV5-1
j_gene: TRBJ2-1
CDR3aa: CASSFQTSEQFF

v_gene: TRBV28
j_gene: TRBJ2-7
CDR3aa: CASSYSGRGGEQYF

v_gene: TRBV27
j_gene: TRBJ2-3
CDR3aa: CASSGDRVRSDTQYF

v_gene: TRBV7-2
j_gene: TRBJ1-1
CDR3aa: CASSPRVQAFEAFF

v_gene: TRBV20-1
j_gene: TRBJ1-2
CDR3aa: CSARADRDLYGYTF

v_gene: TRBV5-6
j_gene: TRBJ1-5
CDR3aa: CASSHTGNQPQHF

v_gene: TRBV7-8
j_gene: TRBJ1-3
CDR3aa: CASSLRAASGNTIYF

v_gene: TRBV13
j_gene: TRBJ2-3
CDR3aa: CASSLAPQAADTQYF

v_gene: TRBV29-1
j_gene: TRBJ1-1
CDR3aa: CSVGRQQLNTEAFF

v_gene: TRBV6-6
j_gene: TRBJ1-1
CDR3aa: CASSYTVGTEAFF

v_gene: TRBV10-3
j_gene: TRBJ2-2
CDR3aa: CAISESGANTGELFF

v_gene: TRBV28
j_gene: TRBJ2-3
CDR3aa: CASSYPGTGTDTQYF

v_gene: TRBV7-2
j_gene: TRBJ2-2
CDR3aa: CASSSAGGRYTGELFF

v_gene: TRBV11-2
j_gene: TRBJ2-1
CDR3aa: CASSPGYGISYNEQFF

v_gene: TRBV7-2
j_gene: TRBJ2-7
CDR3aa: CASSFQGASYEQYF

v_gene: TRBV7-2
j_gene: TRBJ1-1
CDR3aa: CASSLSGTGNTEAFF

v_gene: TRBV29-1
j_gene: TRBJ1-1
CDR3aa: CSAGQGTAEAFF

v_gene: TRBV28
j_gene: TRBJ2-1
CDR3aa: CASSIRGGSSYNEQFF

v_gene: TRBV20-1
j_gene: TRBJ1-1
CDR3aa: CSASDIWGNTEAFF